This T cell receptor (beta chain) was captured in a study of blood T cell repertoires in COVID-19. At the level of the study: Acute and convalescent COVID-19 specimens originated in the United States, Italy and Spain. Nucleic acid was either cDNA or gDNA, and it came from T cells, B-cell-depleted T cells, or PBMCs.

The CDR3 has 17 amino acids. The V end lost 0 bases, the J end lost 2 bases, and 17 bases lay between the germline ends. Germline V CDR1 and CDR2: LGHNA, YNFKEQ. This clone has only one observation. In the authors' methods: Reference gene primer amplification in the assay estimated nucleated cell counts. Sequencing was performed with immunoSEQ multiplex PCR; in TCRdb, only in-frame clones are kept and a portion is missing. D and trimming were read from the DNA, whereas the V and J calls and clone size are those reported in that table. In the table there are about 480,000 clones, approximately 89% of which are singletons. Seattle patient enrollment occurred during active infection, with longitudinal follow-up thereafter.

The sample was peripheral blood. The V gene is TRBV4-2, the J gene TRBJ2-7; TRBD2 might be the D (6 bases). The TCR sequence derives from a woman aged 45-65 years with COVID-19, enrolled during active disease. CDR3 DNA sequence: TGTGCCAGCAGCCAAGATCTGGGAGGAGGGGAACCCTACGAGCAGTACTTC. It yields the protein CASSQDLGGGEPYEQYF.